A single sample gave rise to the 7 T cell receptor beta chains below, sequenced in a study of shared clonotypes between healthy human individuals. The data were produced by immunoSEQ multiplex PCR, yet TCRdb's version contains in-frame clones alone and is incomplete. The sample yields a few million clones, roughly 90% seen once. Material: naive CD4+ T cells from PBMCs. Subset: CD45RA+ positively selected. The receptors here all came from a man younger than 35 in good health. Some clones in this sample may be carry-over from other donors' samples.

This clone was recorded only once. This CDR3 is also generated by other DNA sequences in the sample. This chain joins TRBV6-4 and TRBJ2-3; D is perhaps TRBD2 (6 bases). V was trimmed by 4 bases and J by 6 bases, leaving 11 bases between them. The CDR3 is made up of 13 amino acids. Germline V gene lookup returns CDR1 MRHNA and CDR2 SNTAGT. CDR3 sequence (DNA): TGTGCCAGCAGTGGAACGGGAGTGGATACGCAGTATTTT. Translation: CASSGTGVDTQYF.

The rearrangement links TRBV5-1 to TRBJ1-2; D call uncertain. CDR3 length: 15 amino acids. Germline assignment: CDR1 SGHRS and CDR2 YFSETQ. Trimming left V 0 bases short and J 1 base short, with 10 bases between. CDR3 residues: CASSLAPTGNYGYTF. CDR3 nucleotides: TGCGCCAGCAGCTTGGCCCCGACGGGTAACTATGGCTACACCTTC.

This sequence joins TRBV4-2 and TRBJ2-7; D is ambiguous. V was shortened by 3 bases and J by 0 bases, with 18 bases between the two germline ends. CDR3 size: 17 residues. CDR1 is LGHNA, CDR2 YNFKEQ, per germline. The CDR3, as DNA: TGTGCCAGCAGCCAGGATCCTCGGGTGGCTCTCTCCTACGAGCAGTACTTC. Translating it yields CASSQDPRVALSYEQYF.

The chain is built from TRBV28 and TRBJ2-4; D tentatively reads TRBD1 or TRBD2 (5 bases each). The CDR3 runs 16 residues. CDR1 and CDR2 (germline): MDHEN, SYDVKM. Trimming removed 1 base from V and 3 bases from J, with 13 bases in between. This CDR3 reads CASSLLPRDGKNIQYF. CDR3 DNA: TGTGCCAGCAGTTTATTACCCCGGGACGGCAAAAACATTCAGTACTTC.

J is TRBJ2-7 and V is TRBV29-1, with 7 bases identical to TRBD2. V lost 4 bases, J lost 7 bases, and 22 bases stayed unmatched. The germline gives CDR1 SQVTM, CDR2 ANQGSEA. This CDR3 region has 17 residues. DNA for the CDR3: TGCAGCGTTGGACGACCGGGACGCCGGGCGTTGGGAGGGGAGCAGTACTTC. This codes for CSVGRPGRRALGGEQYF.

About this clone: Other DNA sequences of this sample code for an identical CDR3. CDR3 residues: CASSVSTTDTQYF. CDR3 sequence (DNA): TGTGCCAGCAGCGTATCTACCACAGATACGCAGTATTTT. The chain joins TRBV9 to TRBJ2-3; D uncertain. The CDR3 sequence is 13 residues long. Trimming took 1 base from V and 2 from J, leaving 5 bases between them. In germline, CDR1 is SGDLS, CDR2 YYNGEE.

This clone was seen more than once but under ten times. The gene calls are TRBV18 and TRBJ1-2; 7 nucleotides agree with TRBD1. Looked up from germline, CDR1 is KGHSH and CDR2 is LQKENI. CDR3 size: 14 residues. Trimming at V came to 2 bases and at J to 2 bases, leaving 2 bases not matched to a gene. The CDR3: CASSPKQGNYGYTF. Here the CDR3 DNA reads TGTGCCAGCTCACCAAAACAGGGGAACTATGGCTACACCTTC.